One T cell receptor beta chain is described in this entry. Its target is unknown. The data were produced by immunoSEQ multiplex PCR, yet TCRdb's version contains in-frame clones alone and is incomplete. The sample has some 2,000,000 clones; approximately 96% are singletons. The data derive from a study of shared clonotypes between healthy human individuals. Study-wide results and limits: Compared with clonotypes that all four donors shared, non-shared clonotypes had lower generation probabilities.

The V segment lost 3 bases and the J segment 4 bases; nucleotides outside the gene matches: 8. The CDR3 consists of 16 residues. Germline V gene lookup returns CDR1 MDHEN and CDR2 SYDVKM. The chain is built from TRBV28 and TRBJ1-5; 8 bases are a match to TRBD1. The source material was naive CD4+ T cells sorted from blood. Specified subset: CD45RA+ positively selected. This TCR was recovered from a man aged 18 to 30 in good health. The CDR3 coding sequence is TGTGCCAGCAGTTTCTCACTTACAGGGGGGAATCAGCCCCAGCATTTT. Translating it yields CASSFSLTGGNQPQHF.